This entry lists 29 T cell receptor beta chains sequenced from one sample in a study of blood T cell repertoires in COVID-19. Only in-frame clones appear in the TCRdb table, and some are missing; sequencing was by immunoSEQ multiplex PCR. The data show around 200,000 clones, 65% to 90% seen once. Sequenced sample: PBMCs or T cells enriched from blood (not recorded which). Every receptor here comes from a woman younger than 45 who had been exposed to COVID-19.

CDR3 DNA sequence: TGTGCCAGCAGCCAAGCATTCCAACTCCCGGGGGTAAGGGAAAAACTGTTTTTT. It encodes CASSQAFQLPGVREKLFF. The chain uses TRBV3-1 (or the pseudogene TRBV3-2) and TRBJ1-4; perhaps TRBD1 as D (5 bases). Germline V gene sequence: CDR1 LGHDT, CDR2 YNNKEL (reference sequence). This CDR3 has 18 residues. Trimming removed 1 base from V and 8 bases from J, with 23 bases in between.

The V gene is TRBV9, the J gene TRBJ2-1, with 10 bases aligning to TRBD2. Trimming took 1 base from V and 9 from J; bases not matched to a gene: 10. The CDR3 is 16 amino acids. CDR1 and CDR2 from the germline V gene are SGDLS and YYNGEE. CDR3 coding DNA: TGTGCCAGCAGCGTAAAGTCTGAGCGGGGGGGTGGTGAGCAGTTCTTC. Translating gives CASSVKSERGGGEQFF.

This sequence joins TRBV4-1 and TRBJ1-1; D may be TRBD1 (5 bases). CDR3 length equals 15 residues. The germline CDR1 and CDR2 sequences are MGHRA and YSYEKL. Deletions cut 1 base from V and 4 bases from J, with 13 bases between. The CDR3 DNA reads TGCGCCAGCAGCCAAGGGCAGGGTAGGTTCACTGAAGCTTTCTTT. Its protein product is CASSQGQGRFTEAFF.

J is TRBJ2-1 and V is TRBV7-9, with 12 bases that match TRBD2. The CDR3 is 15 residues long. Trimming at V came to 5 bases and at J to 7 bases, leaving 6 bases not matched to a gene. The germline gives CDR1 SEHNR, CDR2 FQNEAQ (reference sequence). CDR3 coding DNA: TGTGCCAGCAGCCAACTAGCGGGGGGCCGGAATGAGCAGTTCTTC. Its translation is CASSQLAGGRNEQFF.

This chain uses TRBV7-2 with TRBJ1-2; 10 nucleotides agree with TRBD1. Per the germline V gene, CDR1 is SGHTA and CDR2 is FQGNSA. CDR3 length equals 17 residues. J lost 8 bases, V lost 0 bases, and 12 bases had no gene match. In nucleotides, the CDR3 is TGTGCCAGCAGCTTAGCCACCGGGACAGGGGACTATGGGGGCTACACCTTC. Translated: CASSLATGTGDYGGYTF.

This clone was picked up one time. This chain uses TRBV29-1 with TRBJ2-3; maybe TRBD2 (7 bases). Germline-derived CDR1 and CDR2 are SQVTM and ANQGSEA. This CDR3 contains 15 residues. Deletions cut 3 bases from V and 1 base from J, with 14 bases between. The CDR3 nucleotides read TGCAGCGTTGAGCCCCCGGGGGGCGGCACAGATACGCAGTATTTT. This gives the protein CSVEPPGGGTDTQYF.

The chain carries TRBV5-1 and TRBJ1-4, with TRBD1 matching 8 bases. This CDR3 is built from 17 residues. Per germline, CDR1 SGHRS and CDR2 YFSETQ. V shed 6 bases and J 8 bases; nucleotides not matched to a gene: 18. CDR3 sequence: CASTLGVLSGGEEKLFF. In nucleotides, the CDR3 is TGCGCCAGCACCCTCGGGGTTCTGTCAGGGGGCGAGGAAAAACTGTTTTTT.

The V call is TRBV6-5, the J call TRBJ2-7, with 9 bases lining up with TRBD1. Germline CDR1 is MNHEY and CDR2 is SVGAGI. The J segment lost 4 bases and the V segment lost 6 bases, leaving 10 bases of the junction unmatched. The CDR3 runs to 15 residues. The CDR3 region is CASSYDGTGRYEQYF. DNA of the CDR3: TGTGCCAGCAGCTACGACGGGACAGGGCGGTACGAGCAGTACTTC.

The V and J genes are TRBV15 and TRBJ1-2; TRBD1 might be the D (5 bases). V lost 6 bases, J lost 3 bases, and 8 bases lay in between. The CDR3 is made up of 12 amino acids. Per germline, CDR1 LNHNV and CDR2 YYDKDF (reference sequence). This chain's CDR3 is CATSFRDYGYTF. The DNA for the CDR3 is TGTGCCACCAGTTTCAGGGACTATGGCTACACCTTC. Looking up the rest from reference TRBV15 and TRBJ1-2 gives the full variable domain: DAMVIQNPRYQVTQFGKPVTLSCSQTLNHNVMYWYQQKSSQAPKLLFHYYDKDFNNEADTPDNFQSRRPNTSFCFLDIRSPGLGDTAMYLCATSFRDYGYTFGSGTRLTVV.

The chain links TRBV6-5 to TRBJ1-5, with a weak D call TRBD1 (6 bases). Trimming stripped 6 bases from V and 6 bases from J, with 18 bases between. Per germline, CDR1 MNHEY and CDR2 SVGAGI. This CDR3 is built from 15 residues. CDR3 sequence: CASSPGGGATQPQHF. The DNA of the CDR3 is TGTGCCAGCAGCCCCGGGGGGGGCGCAACTCAGCCCCAGCATTTT.

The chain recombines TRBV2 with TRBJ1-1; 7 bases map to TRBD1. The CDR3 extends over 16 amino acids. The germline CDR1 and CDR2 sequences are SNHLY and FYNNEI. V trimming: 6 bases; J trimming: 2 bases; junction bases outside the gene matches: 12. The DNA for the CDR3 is TGTGCCAGCAGCCTTACCCCCGGGACAGATAACACTGAAGCTTTCTTT. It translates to CASSLTPGTDNTEAFF.

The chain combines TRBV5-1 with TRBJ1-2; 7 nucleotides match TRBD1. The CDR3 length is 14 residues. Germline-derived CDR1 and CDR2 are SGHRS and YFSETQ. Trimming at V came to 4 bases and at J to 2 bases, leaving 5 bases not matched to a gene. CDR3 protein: CASSPGQTNYGYTF. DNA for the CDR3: TGCGCCAGCAGCCCGGGACAGACCAACTATGGCTACACCTTC. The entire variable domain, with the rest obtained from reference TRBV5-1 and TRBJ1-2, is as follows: KAGVTQTPRYLIKTRGQQVTLSCSPISGHRSVSWYQQTPGQGLQFLFEYFSETQRNKGNFPGRFSGRQFSNSRSEMNVSTLELGDSALYLCASSPGQTNYGYTFGSGTRLTVV.

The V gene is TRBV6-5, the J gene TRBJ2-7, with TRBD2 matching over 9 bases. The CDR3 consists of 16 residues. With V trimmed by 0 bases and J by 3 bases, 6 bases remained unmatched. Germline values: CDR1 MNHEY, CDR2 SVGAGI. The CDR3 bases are TGTGCCAGCAGTTACTCCGTCGGGACTAGCTTCTACGAGCAGTACTTC. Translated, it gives CASSYSVGTSFYEQYF.

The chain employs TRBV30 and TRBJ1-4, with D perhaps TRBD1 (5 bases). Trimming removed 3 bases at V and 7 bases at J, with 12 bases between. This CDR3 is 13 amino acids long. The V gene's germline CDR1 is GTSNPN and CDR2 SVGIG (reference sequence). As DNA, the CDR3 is TGTGCCTGGAGAAGGGGAAAGGCTGAAAAACTGTTTTTT. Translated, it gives CAWRRGKAEKLFF.

CDR3 sequence (DNA): TGTGCCAGCAGTTACTTGCCAGGGGAAGGCGGCTACACCTTC. It specifies CASSYLPGEGGYTF. This chain connects TRBV6-5 to TRBJ1-2; the D gene is possibly TRBD1 (6 bases). CDR3 length equals 14 residues. Germline CDR1 MNHEY, CDR2 SVGAGI. Trimming pared 1 base from V and 8 bases from J, leaving 14 bases between.

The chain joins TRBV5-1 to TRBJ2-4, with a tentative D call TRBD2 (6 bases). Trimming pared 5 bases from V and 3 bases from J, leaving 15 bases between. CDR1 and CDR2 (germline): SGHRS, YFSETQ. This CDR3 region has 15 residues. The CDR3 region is CASRAGYGIKNIQYF. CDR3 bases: TGCGCCAGCAGGGCGGGGTACGGGATCAAAAACATTCAGTACTTC. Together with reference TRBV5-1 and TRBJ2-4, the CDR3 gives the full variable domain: KAGVTQTPRYLIKTRGQQVTLSCSPISGHRSVSWYQQTPGQGLQFLFEYFSETQRNKGNFPGRFSGRQFSNSRSEMNVSTLELGDSALYLCASRAGYGIKNIQYFGAGTRLSVL.

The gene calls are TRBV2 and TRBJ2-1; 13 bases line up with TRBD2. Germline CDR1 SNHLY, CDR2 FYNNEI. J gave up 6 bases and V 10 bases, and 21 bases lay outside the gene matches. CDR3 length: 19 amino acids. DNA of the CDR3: TGTGCCACTTCACTAGAGGGACTAGCGGGGATCAAAAGGGGCAATGAGCAGTTCTTC. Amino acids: CATSLEGLAGIKRGNEQFF.

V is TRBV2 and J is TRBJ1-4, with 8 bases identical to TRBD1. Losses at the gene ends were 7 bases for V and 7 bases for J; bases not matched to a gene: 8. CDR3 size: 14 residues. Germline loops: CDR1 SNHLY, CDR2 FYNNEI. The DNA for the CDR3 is TGTGCCAGCACCTTTGACAGGGGCGGTGAAAAACTGTTTTTT. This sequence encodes CASTFDRGGEKLFF.

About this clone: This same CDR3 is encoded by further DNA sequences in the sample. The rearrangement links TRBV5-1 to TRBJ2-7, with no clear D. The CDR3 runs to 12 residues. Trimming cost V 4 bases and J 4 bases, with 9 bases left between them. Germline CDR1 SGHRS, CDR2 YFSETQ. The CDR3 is CASSPSGYEQYF. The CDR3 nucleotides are TGCGCCAGCAGCCCCTCCGGTTACGAGCAGTACTTC.

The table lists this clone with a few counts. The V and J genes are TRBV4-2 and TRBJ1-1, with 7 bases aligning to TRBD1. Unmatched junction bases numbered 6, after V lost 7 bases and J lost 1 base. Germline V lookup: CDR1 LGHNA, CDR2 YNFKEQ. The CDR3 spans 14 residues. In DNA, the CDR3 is TGTGCCAGCAAGACAGGGACCAAGAACACTGAAGCTTTCTTT. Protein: CASKTGTKNTEAFF.

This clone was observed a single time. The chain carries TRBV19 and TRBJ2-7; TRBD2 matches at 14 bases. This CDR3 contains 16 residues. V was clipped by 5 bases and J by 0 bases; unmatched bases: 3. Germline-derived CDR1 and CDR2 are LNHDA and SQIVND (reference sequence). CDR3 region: CASSPGTSGGSYEQYF. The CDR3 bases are TGTGCCAGTAGTCCTGGGACTAGCGGGGGCTCCTACGAGCAGTACTTC.

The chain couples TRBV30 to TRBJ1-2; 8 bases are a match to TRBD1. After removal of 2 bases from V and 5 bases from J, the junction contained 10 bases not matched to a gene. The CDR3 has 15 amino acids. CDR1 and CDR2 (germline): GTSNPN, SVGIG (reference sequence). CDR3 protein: CAWSPPGGPGYGYTF. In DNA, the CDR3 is TGTGCCTGGAGTCCTCCAGGGGGCCCGGGGTATGGCTACACCTTC.

Here the CDR3 reads CASSWRQSYGYTF. CDR3 nucleotides: TGTGCCAGTAGTTGGCGACAGTCCTATGGCTACACCTTC. The chain links TRBV19 to TRBJ1-2; a weak D match, TRBD1 (5 bases). This CDR3 has 13 amino acids. The V end lost 5 bases, the J end lost 4 bases, and 11 bases lay between the germline ends. Germline CDR1 is LNHDA and CDR2 is SQIVND (reference sequence).

The CDR3 sequence is CASSEGTEGGYTF. The CDR3 DNA reads TGCGCCAGCAGCGAAGGGACAGAGGGTGGCTACACCTTC. V gene TRBV10-1 combines with J gene TRBJ1-2; 7 bases match TRBD1. Germline V gene data show CDR1 as WNHNN and CDR2 as SYGVQD (reference sequence). This CDR3 region has 13 residues. Trimming took 6 bases from V and 7 from J; bases not matched to a gene: 8.

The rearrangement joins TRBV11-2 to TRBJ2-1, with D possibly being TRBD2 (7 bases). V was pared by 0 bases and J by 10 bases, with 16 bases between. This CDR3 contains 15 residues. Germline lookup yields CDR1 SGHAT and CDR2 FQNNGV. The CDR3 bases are TGTGCCAGCAGCTTAGAGGGGGGGCCCGTGTACGAGCAGTTCTTC. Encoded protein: CASSLEGGPVYEQFF.

The CDR3 region is CASSSPWTDLYGYTF. CDR3 nucleotide sequence: TGCGCCAGCAGCTCCCCCTGGACAGACCTCTATGGCTACACCTTC. The chain joins TRBV5-1 to TRBJ1-2, with a tentative D call TRBD1 (6 bases). The germline CDR1 and CDR2 sequences are SGHRS and YFSETQ. V shed 3 bases and J shed 4 bases, with 16 bases lying between them. The CDR3 contains 15 residues.

The CDR3 DNA reads TGTGCCAGTACAGGGCATACGGACAATGAGCAGTTCTTC. Translated, it gives CASTGHTDNEQFF. This chain connects TRBV28 to TRBJ2-1; maybe TRBD1 (6 bases). The V and J ends lost 9 bases and 5 bases respectively, with 14 bases between them. The CDR3 spans 13 residues. CDR1 and CDR2 (germline): MDHEN, SYDVKM. The complete variable domain, with remaining parts taken from reference TRBV28 and TRBJ2-1, reads DVKVTQSSRYLVKRTGEKVFLECVQDMDHENMFWYRQDPGLGLRLIYFSYDVKMKEKGDIPEGYSVSREKKERFSLILESASTNQTSMYLCASTGHTDNEQFFGPGTRLTVL.

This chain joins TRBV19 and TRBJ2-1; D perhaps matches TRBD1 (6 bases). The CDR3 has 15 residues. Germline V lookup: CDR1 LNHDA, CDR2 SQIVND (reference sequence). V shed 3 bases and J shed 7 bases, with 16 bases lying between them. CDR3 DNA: TGTGCCAGTAGTATCGGTCTTCTAAGGGGGAATGAGCAGTTCTTC. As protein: CASSIGLLRGNEQFF.

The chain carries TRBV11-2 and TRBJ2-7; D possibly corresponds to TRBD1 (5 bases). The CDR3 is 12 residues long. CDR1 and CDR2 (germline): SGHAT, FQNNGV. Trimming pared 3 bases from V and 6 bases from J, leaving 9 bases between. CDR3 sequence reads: CASSFLRGEQYF. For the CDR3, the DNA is TGTGCCAGCAGCTTTTTAAGGGGCGAGCAGTACTTC.